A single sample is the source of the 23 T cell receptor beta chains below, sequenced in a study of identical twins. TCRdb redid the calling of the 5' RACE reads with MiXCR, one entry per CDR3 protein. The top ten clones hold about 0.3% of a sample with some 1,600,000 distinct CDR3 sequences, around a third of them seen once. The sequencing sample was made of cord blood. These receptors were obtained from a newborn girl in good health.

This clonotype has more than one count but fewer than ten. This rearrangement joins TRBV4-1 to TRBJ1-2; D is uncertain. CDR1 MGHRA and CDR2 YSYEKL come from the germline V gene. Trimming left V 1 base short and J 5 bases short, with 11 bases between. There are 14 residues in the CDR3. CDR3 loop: CASSQVGSLYGYTF. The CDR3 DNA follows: TGCGCCAGCAGCCAAGTGGGGTCCTTGTATGGCTACACCTTC.

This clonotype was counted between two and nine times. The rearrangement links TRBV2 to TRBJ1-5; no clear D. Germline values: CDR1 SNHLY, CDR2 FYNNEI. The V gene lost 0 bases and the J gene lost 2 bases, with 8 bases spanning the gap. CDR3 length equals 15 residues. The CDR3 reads CASSEADTGNQPQHF. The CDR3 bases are TGTGCCAGCAGTGAAGCGGATACGGGCAATCAGCCCCAGCATTTT.

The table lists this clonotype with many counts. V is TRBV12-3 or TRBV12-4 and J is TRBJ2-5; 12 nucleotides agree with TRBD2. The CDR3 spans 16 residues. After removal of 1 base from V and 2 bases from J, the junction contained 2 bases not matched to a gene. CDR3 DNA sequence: TGTGCCAGCAGTTTAGGGCTAGCGGGGGGGCAAGAGACCCAGTACTTC. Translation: CASSLGLAGGQETQYF.

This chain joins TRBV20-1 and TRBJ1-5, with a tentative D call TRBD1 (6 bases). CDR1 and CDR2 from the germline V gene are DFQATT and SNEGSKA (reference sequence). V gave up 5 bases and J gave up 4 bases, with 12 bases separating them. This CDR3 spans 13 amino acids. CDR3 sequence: CSAARQVNQPQHF. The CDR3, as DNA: TGCAGTGCTGCCAGACAGGTGAATCAGCCCCAGCATTTT.

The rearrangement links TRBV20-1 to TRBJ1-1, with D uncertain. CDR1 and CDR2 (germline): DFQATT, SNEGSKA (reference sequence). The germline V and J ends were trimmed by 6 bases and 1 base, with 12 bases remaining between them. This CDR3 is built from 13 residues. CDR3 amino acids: CSANSWGNTEAFF. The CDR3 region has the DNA TGCAGTGCGAACAGCTGGGGGAACACTGAAGCTTTCTTT.

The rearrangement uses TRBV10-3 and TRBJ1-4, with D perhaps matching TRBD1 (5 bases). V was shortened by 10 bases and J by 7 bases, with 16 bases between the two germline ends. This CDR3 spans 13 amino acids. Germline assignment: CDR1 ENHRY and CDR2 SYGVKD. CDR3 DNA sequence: TGTGCCACGCCGGACACCTGGAGTGAAAAACTGTTTTTT. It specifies CATPDTWSEKLFF.

CDR3: CASSQDGASVYNEQFF. For the CDR3, the DNA is TGTGCCAGCAGCCAAGATGGAGCTAGCGTCTACAATGAGCAGTTCTTC. This chain connects TRBV3-1 to TRBJ2-1; a possible D gene is TRBD2 (6 bases). Germline V gives CDR1 LGHDT, CDR2 YNNKEL (reference sequence). This CDR3 region has 16 residues. V dropped 0 bases and J dropped 3 bases, with 12 bases sitting between them.

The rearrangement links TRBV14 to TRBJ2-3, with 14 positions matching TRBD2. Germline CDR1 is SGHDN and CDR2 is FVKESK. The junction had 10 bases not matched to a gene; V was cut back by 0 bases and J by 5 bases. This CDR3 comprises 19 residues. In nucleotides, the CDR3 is TGTGCCAGCAGCCAAGATCCGCGACTAGCGGGGGGGCTGGAAGATACGCAGTATTTT. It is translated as CASSQDPRLAGGLEDTQYF.

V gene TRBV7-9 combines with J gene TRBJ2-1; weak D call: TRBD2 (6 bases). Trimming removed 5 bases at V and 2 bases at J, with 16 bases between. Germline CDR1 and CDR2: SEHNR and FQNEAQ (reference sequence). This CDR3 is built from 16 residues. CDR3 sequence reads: CASSPLGAGPYNEQFF. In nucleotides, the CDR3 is TGTGCCAGCAGCCCTTTGGGCGCGGGGCCCTACAATGAGCAGTTCTTC.

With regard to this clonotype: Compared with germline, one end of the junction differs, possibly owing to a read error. Written as DNA, the CDR3 is TGTGCCAGCAGCAACGGAAGAGCCTCCTACGGGCAGTACTTC. It translates to CASSNGRASYGQYF. The chain links TRBV27 to TRBJ2-7; D ambiguous. CDR3 length equals 14 residues. Per germline, CDR1 MNHEY and CDR2 SMNVEV (reference sequence).

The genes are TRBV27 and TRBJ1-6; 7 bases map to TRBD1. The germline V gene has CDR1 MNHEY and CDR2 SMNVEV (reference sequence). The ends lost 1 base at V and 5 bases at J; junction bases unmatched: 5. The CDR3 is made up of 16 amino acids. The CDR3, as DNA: TGTGCCAGCAGTTTATGGGGGGGGACAGATAATTCACCCCTCCACTTT. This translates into CASSLWGGTDNSPLHF.

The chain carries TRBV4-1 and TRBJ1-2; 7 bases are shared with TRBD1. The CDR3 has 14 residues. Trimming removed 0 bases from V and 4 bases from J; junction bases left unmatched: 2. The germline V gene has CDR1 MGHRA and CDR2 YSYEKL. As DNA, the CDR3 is TGCGCCAGCAGCCAAGAGGGGGACAGCTATGGCTACACCTTC. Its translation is CASSQEGDSYGYTF.

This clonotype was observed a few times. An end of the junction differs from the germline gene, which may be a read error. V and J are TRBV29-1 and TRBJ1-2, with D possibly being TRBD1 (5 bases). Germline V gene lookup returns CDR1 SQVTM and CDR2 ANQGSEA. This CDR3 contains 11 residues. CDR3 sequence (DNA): TGCAGCGTTGTAGCGGGGGTCGGCTGCACCTTC. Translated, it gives CSVVAGVGCTF.

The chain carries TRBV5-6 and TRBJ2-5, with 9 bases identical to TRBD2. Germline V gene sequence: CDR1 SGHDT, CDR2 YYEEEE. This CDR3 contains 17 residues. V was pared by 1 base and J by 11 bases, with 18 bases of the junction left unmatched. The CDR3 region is CASSLLVKLAGINEQYF. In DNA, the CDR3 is TGTGCCAGCAGCTTGTTGGTCAAGCTAGCGGGGATCAATGAGCAGTACTTC. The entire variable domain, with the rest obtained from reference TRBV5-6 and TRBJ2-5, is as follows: DAGVTQSPTHLIKTRGQQVTLRCSPKSGHDTVSWYQQALGQGPQFIFQYYEEEERQRGNFPDRFSGHQFPNYSSELNVNALLLGDSALYLCASSLLVKLAGINEQYFGPGTRLLVL.

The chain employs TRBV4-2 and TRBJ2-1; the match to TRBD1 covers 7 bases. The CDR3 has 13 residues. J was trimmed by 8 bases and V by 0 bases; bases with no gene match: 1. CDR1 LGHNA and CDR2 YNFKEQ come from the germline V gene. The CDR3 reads CASSQDGQDEQFF. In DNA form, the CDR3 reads TGTGCCAGCAGCCAAGATGGACAGGATGAGCAGTTCTTC.

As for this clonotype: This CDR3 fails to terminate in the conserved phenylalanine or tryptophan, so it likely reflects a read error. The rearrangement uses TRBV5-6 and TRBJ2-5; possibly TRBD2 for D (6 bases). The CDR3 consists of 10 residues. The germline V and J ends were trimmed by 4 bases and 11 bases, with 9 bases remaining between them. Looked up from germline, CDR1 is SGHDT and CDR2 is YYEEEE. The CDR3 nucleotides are TGTGCCAGCAGCCCCCGGGAGCAGTACTCC. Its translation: CASSPREQYS.

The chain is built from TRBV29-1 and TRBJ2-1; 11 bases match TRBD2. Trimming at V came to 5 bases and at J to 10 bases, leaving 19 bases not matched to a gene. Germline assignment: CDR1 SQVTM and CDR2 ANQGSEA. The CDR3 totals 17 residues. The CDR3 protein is CSVRRTELAGVAGEQFF. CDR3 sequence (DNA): TGCAGCGTTCGCCGGACTGAACTAGCGGGAGTGGCTGGGGAGCAGTTCTTC.

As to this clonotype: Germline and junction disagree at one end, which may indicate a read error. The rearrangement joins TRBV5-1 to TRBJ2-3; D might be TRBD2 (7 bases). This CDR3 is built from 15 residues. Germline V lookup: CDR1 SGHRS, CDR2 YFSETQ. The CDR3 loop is CTSSLDRLALNTQYF. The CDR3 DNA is TGCACCAGCAGCTTGGACAGACTAGCACTCAATACGCAGTATTTT.

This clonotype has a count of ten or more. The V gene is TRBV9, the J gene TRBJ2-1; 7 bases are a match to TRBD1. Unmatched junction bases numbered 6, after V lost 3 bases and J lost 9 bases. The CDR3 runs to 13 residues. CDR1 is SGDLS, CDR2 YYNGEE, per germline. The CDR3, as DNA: TGTGCCAGCAGCGCCCGACAGGGATCTGAGCAGTTCTTC. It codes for CASSARQGSEQFF.

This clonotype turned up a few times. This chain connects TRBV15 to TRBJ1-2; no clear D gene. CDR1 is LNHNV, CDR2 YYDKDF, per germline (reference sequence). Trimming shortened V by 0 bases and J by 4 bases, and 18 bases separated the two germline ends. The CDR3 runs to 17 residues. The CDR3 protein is CATSRDRRRERAYGYTF. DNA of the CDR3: TGTGCCACCAGCAGAGACCGACGGAGGGAGCGAGCCTATGGCTACACCTTC.

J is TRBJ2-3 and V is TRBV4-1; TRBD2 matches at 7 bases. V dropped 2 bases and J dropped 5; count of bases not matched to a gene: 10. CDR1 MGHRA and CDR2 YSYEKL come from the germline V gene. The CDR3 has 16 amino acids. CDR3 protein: CASSQFGRERKDTQYF. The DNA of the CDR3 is TGCGCCAGCAGCCAATTCGGGCGGGAGCGCAAAGATACGCAGTATTTT.

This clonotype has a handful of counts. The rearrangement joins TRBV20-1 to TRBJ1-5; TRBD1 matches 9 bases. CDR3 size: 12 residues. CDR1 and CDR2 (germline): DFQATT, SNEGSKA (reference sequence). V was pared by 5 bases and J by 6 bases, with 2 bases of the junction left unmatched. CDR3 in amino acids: CSAGDRAQPQHF. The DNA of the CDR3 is TGCAGTGCTGGGGACAGGGCTCAGCCCCAGCATTTT.

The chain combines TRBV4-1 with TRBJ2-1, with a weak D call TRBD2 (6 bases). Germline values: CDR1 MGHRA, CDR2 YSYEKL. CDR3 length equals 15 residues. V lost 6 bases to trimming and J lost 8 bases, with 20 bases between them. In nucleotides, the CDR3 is TGCGCCAGCAGACCCTCAGATCTAGCGAGCGATGAGCAGTTCTTC. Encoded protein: CASRPSDLASDEQFF.